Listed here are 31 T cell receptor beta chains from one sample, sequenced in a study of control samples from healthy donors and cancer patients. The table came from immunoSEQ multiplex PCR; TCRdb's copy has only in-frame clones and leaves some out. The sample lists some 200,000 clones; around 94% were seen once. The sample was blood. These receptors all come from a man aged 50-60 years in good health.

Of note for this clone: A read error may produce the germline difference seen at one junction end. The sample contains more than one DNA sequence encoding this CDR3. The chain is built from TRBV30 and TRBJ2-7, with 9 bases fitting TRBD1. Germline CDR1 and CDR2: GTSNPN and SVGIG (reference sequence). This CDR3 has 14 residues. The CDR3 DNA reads TGTGCCTGGAGTGCAACCGGGACAGGGATGGACTTAGGCTTC. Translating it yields CAWSATGTGMDLGF. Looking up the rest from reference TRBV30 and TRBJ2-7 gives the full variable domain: SQTIHQWPATLVQPVGSPLSLECTVEGTSNPNLYWYRQAAGRGLQLLFYSVGIGQISSEVPQNLSASRPQDRQFILSSKKLLLSDSGFYLCAWSATGTGMDLGFGPGTRLTVT.

DNA for the CDR3: TGTGCCAGCAGCCCGGTGGGACAAGGGAGCACAGATACGCAGTATTTT. Translation gives CASSPVGQGSTDTQYF. The rearrangement uses TRBV7-2 and TRBJ2-3, with D possibly TRBD1 on 6 matching bases. Trimming cost V 5 bases and J 0 bases, with 15 bases left between them. The CDR3 loop spans 16 amino acids. In germline, CDR1 is SGHTA, CDR2 FQGNSA.

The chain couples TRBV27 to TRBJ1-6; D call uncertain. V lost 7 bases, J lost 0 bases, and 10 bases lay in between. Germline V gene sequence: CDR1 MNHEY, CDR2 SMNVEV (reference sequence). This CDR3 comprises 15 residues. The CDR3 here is CASTSQSSYNSPLHF. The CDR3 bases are TGTGCCAGCACGTCACAGAGCTCCTATAATTCACCCCTCCACTTT.

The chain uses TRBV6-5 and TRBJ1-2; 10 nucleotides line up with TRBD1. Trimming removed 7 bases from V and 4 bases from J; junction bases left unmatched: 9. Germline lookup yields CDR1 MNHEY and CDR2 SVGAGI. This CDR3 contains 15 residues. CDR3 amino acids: CASNGKDRGFYGYTF. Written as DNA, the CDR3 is TGTGCCAGCAACGGGAAGGACAGGGGGTTCTATGGCTACACCTTC.

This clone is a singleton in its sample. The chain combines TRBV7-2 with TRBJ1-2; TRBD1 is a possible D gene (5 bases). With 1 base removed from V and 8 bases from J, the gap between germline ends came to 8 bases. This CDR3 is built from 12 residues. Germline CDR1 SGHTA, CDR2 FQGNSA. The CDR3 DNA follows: TGTGCCAGCAGCTTAGGATGGGACGGCTACACCTTC. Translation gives CASSLGWDGYTF.

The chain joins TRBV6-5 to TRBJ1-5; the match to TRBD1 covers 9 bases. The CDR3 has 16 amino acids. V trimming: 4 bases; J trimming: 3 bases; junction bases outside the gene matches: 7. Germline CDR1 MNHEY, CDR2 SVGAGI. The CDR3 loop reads CASSSTGQGDNQPQHF. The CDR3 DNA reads TGTGCCAGCAGTTCCACGGGACAGGGCGACAATCAGCCCCAGCATTTT.

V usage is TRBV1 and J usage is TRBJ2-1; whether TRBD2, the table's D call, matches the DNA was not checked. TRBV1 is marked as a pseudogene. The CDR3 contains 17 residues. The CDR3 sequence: CTSSQVASGDSYNEQFF. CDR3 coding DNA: TGCACCAGCAGCCAAGTGGCTAGCGGGGATTCCTACAATGAGCAGTTCTTC.

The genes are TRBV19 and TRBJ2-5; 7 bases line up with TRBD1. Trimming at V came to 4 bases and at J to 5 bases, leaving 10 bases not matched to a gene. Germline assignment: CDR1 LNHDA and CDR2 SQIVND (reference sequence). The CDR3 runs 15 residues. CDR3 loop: CASSNDRAGGETQYF. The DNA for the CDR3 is TGTGCCAGTAGTAACGACAGGGCGGGTGGGGAGACCCAGTACTTC.

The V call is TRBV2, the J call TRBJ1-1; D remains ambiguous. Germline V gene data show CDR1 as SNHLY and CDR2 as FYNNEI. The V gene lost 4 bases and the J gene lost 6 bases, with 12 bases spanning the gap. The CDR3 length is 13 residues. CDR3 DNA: TGTGCCAGCAGTGGAACGGTCGGGGCTGAAGCTTTCTTT. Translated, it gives CASSGTVGAEAFF. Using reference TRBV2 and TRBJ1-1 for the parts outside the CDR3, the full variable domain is EPEVTQTPSHQVTQMGQEVILRCVPISNHLYFYWYRQILGQKVEFLVSFYNNEISEKSEIFDDQFSVERPDGSNFTLKIRSTKLEDSAMYFCASSGTVGAEAFFGQGTRLTVV.

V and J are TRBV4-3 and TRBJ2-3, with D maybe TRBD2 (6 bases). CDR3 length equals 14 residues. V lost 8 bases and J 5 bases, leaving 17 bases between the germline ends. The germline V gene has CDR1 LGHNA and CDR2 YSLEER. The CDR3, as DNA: TGCGCCAGCGCGAGGAGGGGTCAGGGAGATACGCAGTATTTT. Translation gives CASARRGQGDTQYF.

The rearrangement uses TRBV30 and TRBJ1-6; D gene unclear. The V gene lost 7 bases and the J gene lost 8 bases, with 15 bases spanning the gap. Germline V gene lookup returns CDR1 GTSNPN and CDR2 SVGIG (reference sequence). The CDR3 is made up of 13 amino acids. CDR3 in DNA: TGTGCCTACTCAGCCGGATCGGATTCACCCCTCCACTTT. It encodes CAYSAGSDSPLHF. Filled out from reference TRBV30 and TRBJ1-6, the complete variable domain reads SQTIHQWPATLVQPVGSPLSLECTVEGTSNPNLYWYRQAAGRGLQLLFYSVGIGQISSEVPQNLSASRPQDRQFILSSKKLLLSDSGFYLCAYSAGSDSPLHFGNGTRLTVT.

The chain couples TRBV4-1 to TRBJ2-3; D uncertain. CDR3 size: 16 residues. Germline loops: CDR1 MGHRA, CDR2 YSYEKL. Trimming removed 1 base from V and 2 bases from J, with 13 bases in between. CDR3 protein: CASSQVNLIYTDTQYF. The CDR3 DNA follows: TGCGCCAGCAGCCAAGTAAACCTTATCTACACAGATACGCAGTATTTT.

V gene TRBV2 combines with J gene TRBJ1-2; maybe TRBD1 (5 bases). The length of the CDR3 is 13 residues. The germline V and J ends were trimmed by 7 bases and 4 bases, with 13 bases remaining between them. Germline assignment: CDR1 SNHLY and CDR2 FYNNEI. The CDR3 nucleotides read TGTGCCAGCACGGAGGGGTTGAGCTATGGCTACACCTTC. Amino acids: CASTEGLSYGYTF.

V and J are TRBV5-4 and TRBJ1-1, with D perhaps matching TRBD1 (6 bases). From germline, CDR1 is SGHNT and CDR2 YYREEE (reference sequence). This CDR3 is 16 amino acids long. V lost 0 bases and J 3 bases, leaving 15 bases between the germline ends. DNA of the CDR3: TGTGCCAGCAGCTTGGTTGCGGGGGGCGGCTACACTGAAGCTTTCTTT. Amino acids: CASSLVAGGGYTEAFF. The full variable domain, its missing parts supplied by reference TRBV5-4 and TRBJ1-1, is ETGVTQSPTHLIKTRGQQVTLRCSSQSGHNTVSWYQQALGQGPQFIFQYYREEENGRGNFPPRFSGLQFPNYSSELNVNALELDDSALYLCASSLVAGGGYTEAFFGQGTRLTVV.

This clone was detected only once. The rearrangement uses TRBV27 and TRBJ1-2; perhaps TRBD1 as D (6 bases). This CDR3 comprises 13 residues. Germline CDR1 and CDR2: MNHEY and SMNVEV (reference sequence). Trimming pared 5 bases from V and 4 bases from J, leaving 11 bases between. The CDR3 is CASSPTGTYGYTF. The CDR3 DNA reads TGTGCCAGCAGTCCTACAGGGACCTATGGCTACACCTTC.

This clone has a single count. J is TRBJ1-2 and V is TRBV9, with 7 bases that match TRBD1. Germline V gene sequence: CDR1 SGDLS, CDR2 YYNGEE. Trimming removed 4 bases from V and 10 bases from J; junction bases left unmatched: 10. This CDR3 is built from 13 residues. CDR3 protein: CASSIHLGQLYTF. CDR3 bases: TGTGCCAGCAGCATCCATTTGGGACAGCTCTACACCTTC. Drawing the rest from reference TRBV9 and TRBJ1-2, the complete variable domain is DSGVTQTPKHLITATGQRVTLRCSPRSGDLSVYWYQQSLDQGLQFLIQYYNGEERAKGNILERFSAQQFPDLHSELNLSSLELGDSALYFCASSIHLGQLYTFGSGTRLTVV.

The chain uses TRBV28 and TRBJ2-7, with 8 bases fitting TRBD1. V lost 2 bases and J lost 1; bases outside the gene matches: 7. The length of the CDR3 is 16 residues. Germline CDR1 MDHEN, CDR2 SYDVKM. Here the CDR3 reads CASSLDGQGLSYEQYV. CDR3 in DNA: TGTGCCAGCAGTTTAGACGGACAGGGCCTTTCCTACGAGCAGTACGTC.

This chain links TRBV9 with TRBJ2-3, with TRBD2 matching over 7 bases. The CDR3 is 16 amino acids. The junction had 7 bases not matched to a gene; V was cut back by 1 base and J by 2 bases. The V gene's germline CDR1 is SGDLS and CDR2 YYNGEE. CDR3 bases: TGTGCCAGCAGCGTAACGGGGGGACCGTACACAGATACGCAGTATTTT. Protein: CASSVTGGPYTDTQYF.

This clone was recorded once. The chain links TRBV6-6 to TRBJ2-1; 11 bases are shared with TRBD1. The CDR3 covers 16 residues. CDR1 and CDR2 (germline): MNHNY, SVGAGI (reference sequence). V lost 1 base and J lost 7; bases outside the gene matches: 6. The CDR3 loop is CASSYFTGTGGNEQFF. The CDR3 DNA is TGTGCCAGCAGTTACTTCACCGGGACAGGGGGGAATGAGCAGTTCTTC.

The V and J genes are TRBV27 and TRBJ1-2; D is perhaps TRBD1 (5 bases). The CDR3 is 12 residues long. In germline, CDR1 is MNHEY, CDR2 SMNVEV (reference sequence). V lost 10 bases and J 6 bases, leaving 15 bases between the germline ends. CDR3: CATSPGGDGYTF. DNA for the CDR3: TGTGCCACCTCCCCGGGGGGAGATGGCTACACCTTC.

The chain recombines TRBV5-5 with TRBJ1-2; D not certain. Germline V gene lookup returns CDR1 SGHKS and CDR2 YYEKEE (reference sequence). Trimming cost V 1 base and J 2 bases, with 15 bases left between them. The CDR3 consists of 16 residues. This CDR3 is CASSLFQRSSNYGYTF. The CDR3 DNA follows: TGTGCCAGCAGCTTGTTTCAGCGATCATCAAACTATGGCTACACCTTC.

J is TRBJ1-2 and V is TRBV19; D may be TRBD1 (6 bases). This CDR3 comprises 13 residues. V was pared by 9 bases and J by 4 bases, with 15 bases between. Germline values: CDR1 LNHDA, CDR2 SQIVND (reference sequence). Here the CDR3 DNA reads TGTGCCAGCATAGGACAGCCCCTCTATGGCTACACCTTC. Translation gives CASIGQPLYGYTF.

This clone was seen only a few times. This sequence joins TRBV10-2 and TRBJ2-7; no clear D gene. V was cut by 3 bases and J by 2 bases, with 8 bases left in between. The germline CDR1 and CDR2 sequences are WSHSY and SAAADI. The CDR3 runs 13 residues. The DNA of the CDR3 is TGCGCCAGCAGTGATGGGTTAACCTACGAGCAGTACGTC. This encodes CASSDGLTYEQYV.

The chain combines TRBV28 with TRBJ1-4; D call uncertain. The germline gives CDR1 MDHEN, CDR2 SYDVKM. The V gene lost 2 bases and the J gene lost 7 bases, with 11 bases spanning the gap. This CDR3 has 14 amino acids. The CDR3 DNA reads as TGTGCCAGCAGTTTAGGGTCAATCGGTGAAAAACTGTTTTTT. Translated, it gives CASSLGSIGEKLFF.

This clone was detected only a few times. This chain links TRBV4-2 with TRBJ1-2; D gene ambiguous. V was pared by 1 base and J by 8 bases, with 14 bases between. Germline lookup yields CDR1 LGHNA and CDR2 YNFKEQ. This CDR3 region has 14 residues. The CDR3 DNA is TGTGCCAGCAGCCAAGCCCCGGCCCGGATAGGCTACACCTTC. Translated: CASSQAPARIGYTF.

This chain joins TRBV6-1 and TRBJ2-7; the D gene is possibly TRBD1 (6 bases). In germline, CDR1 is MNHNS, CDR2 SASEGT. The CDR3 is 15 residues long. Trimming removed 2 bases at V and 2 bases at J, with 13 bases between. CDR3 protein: CASSEIRGSPYEQYV. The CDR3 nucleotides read TGTGCCAGCAGTGAAATAAGGGGGTCTCCCTACGAGCAGTACGTC.

The CDR3 here is CASSSRTGAEQYV. In DNA form, the CDR3 reads TGCGCCAGCAGCTCGAGAACAGGGGCCGAGCAGTACGTC. This rearrangement joins TRBV5-1 to TRBJ2-7, with 7 bases fitting TRBD1. The junction had 6 bases not matched to a gene; V was cut back by 3 bases and J by 6 bases. From germline, CDR1 is SGHRS and CDR2 YFSETQ. The CDR3 contains 13 residues.

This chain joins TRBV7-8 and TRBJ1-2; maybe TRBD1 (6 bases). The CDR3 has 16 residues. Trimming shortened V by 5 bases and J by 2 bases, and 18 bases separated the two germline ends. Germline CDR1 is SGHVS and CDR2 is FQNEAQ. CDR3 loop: CASSRDPRDTNYGYTF. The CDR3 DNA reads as TGTGCCAGCAGCCGAGACCCCCGGGACACCAACTATGGCTACACCTTC. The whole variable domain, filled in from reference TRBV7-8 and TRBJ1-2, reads GAGVSQSPRYKVAKRGQDVALRCDPISGHVSLFWYQQALGQGPEFLTYFQNEAQLDKSGLPSDRFFAERPEGSVSTLKIQRTQQEDSAVYLCASSRDPRDTNYGYTFGSGTRLTVV.

The CDR3 coding sequence is TGTGCCAGCACCCCCTACAGTGCTGACAGGGTATGGAGCTACGAGCAGTACGTC. It is translated as CASTPYSADRVWSYEQYV. The rearrangement joins TRBV6-4 to TRBJ2-7; 7 bases are shared with TRBD1. The CDR3 is 18 amino acids. In germline, CDR1 is MRHNA, CDR2 SNTAGT. V gave up 7 bases and J gave up 3 bases; unmatched junction bases: 21.

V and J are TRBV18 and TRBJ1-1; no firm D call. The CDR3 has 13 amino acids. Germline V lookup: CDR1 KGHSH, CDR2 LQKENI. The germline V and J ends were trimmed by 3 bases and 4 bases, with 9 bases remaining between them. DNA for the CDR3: TGTGCCAGCTCACCGGACCAACTCACTGAAGCTTTCTTT. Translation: CASSPDQLTEAFF. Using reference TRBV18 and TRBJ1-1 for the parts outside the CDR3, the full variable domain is NAGVMQNPRHLVRRRGQEARLRCSPMKGHSHVYWYRQLPEEGLKFMVYLQKENIIDESGMPKERFSAEFPKEGPSILRIQQVVRGDSAAYFCASSPDQLTEAFFGQGTRLTVV.

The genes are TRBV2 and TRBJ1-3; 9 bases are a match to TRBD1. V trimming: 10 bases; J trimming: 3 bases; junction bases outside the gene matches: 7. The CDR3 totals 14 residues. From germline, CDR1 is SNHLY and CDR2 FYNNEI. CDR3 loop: CAIRDRENGNTIYF. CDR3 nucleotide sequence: TGTGCCATCCGGGACAGGGAGAATGGAAACACCATATATTTT.